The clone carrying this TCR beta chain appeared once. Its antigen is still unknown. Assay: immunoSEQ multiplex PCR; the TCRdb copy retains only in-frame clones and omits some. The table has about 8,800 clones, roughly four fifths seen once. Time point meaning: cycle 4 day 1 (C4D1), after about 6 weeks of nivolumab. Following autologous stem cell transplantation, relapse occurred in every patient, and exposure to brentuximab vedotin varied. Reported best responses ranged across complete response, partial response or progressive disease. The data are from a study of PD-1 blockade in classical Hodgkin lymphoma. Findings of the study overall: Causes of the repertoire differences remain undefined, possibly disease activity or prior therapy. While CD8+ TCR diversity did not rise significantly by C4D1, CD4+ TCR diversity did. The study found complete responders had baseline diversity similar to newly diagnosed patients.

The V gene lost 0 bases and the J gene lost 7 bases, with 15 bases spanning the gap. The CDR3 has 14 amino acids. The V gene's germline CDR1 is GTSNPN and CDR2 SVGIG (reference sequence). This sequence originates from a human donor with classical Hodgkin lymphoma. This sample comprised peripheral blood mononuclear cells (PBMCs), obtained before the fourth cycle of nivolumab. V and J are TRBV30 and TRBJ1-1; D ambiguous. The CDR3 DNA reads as TGTGCCTGGAGTGTGATTGGAGGCGGCCGTGAAGCTTTCTTT. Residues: CAWSVIGGGREAFF.